The T cell receptor beta chain described here comes from a study of cytomegalovirus exposure and HLA in healthy donors. Study findings and constraints: TCR beta V segments were, for the most part, productive about 87% or about 30% of the time in an earlier analysis. Several of the most significant clusters appeared, in a later analysis, to be linked to common viral pathogens.

V dropped 6 bases and J dropped 3; count of bases not matched to a gene: 6. The germline V gene has CDR1 MNHEY and CDR2 SVGAGI. The CDR3 loop spans 14 amino acids. About this clone: Its specificity is not known.

The study ran its PCR with 60 Vbeta and 13 Jbeta primers. The protocol was immunoSEQ multiplex PCR, while the TCRdb copy is restricted to in-frame clones and leaves out a portion. Of about 180,000 clones listed, 85% are singletons. The chain couples TRBV6-5 to TRBJ1-1, with 8 bases identical to TRBD1. The material sequenced was PBMCs. This TCR was sampled from a boy between 2 and 10 years old in good health and CMV-seronegative. The CDR3, as DNA: TGTGCCAGCAGATGGACAGGGTCGGACACTGAAGCTTTCTTT. It encodes CASRWTGSDTEAFF.